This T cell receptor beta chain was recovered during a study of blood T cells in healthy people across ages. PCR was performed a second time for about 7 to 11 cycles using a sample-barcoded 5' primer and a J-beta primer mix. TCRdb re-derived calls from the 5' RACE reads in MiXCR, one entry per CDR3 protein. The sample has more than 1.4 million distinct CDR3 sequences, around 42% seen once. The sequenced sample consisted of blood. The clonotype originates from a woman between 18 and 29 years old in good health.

The CDR3, as DNA: TGCGCCAGCAGCCAAGAAGCGTCCTCCACCTACGAGCAGTACTTC. This codes for CASSQEASSTYEQYF. The rearrangement links TRBV4-1 to TRBJ2-7; no reliable D call. The CDR3 runs to 15 residues. Germline assignment: CDR1 MGHRA and CDR2 YSYEKL. The ends were cut back, 0 bases at V and 2 bases at J, with 11 bases in the middle.